This T cell receptor beta chain was identified during a study of blood T cell repertoires in COVID-19. Study background: Both acute and convalescent COVID-19 samples were obtained from the United States, Italy and Spain. In each case, the material was cDNA or gDNA derived from T cells, B-cell-depleted T cells, or PBMCs.

Assay used: immunoSEQ multiplex PCR; TCRdb lists only in-frame clones, some missing. Here the sample spans approximately 60,000 clones, roughly 84% being singletons. V was clipped by 4 bases and J by 3 bases; unmatched bases: 8. CDR3 size: 15 residues. Germline V gene lookup returns CDR1 SGHNT and CDR2 YYREEE (reference sequence). Sequenced: peripheral blood. This sequence was found in a woman aged 80 or over with active or convalescent COVID-19. The chain uses TRBV5-4 and TRBJ1-1, with 8 bases matching TRBD1. The DNA of the CDR3 is TGTGCCAGCAGCGGGGGCAGGGGGCGAGACACTGAAGCTTTCTTT. Encoded protein: CASSGGRGRDTEAFF.